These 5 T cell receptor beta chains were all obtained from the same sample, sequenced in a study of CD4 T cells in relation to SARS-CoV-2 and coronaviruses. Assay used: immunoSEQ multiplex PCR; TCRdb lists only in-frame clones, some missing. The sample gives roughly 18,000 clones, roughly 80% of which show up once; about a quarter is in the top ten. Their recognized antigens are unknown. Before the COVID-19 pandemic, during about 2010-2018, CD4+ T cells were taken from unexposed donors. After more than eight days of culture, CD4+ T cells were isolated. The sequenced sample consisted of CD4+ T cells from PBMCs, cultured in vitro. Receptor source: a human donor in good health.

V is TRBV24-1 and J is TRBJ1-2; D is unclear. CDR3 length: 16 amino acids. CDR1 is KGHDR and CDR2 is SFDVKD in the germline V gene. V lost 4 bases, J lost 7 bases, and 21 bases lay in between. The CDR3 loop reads CATSDHTITGRSGYTF. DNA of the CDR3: TGTGCCACCAGTGACCACACCATTACTGGTCGCAGTGGCTACACCTTC.

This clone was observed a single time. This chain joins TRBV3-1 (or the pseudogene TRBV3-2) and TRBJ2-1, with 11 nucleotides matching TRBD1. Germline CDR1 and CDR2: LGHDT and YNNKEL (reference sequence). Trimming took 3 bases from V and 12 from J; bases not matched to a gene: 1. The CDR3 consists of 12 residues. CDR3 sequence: CASSHGTGGQFF. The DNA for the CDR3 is TGTGCCAGCAGCCACGGGACAGGGGGGCAGTTCTTC.

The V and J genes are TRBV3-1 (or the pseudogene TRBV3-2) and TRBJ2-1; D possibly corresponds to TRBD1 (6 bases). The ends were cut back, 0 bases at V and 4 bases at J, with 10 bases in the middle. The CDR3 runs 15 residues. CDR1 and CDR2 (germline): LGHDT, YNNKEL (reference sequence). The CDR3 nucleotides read TGTGCCAGCAGCCAAGATGGACAGATGTACAATGAGCAGTTCTTC. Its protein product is CASSQDGQMYNEQFF.

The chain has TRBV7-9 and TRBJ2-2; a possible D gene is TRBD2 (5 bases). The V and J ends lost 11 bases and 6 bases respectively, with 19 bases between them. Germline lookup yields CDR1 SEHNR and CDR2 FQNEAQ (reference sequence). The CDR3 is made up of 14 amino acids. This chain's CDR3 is CAGGRPSGAGELFF. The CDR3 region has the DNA TGTGCCGGTGGGAGACCAAGCGGTGCCGGGGAGCTGTTTTTT.

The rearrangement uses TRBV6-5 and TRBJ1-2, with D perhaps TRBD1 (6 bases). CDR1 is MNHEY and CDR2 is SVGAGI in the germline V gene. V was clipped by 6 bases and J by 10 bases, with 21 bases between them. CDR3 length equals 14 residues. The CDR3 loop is CASSRTGTTLDYTF. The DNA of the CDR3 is TGTGCCAGCAGCCGCACCGGGACAACGCTAGACTACACCTTC.